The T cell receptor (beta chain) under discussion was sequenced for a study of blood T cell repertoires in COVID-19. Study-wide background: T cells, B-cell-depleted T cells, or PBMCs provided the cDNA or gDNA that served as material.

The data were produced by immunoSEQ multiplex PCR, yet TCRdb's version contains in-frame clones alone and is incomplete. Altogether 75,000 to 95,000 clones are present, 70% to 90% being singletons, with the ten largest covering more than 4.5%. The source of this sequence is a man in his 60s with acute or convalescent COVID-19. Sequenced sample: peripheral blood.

The CDR3 region has the DNA TGTGCCAGCAGCTTAACGTCTCGGAGCGGGGGAGCCCTAGAGACCCAGTACTTC. Amino acid sequence: CASSLTSRSGGALETQYF. The chain couples TRBV7-8 to TRBJ2-5, with 8 bases identical to TRBD2. Germline CDR1 SGHVS, CDR2 FQNEAQ. V was clipped by 2 bases and J by 4 bases; unmatched bases: 15. The CDR3 is 18 amino acids.